A selection of T cell receptor beta chains follows, all from one sample in a study of shared clonotypes between healthy human individuals. The table came from immunoSEQ multiplex PCR; TCRdb's copy has only in-frame clones and leaves some out. In the table there are about 2 million clones, approximately 95% of which are singletons. The sequenced material came from naive CD8+ T cells sorted from blood. The receptors here all came from a man younger than 35 in good health. Both conserved end residues are part of each CDR3. A D gene is named only where the DNA matches it firmly. Size tells how often a clone was seen (once, few, many) or the class of an expanded clone, and some rows leave it out.

J gene,clone size,D gene,V gene,CDR3 protein,CDR3 DNA
TRBJ2-1,.,TRBD2,TRBV7-6,CASSLAGLADEQFF,TGTGCCAGCAGCTTGGCAGGACTAGCGGATGAGCAGTTCTTC
TRBJ1-2,.,.,TRBV11-2,CASSLGRSVGYGYTF,TGTGCCAGCAGCTTAGGGCGGTCCGTTGGCTATGGCTACACCTTC
TRBJ2-3,.,TRBD2,TRBV13,CASSPEGGGHTDTQYF,TGTGCCAGCAGCCCAGAAGGCGGGGGGCACACAGATACGCAGTATTTT
TRBJ2-7,.,TRBD2,TRBV7-9,CASSARLAGGPEYEQYF,TGTGCCAGCAGCGCCAGACTAGCGGGAGGGCCAGAATACGAGCAGTACTTC
TRBJ2-2,.,.,TRBV25-1,CASEGPYTGELFF,TGTGCCAGCGAAGGGCCGTACACCGGGGAGCTGTTTTTT
TRBJ2-4,.,.,TRBV7-9,CASSLGVGQVTDIQYF,TGTGCCAGCAGCTTAGGGGTGGGGCAGGTGACGGACATTCAGTACTTC
TRBJ1-1,.,.,TRBV19,CASSTLQQGHEAFF,TGTGCCAGTAGTACGTTGCAGCAAGGACACGAAGCTTTCTTT
TRBJ1-6,.,TRBD1,TRBV7-2,CASSLAQGAGSPLHF,TGTGCCAGCAGCTTAGCACAGGGGGCAGGTTCACCCCTCCACTTT
TRBJ2-7,.,.,TRBV28,CASSPSGGDYEQYF,TGTGCCAGCAGTCCATCCGGTGGAGACTACGAGCAGTACTTC
TRBJ2-7,once,.,TRBV5-6,CASRQQGEVYEQYF,TGTGCCAGCAGGCAGCAGGGGGAGGTCTACGAGCAGTACTTC
TRBJ1-1,.,.,TRBV6-6,CASSPPDVNTEAFF,TGTGCCAGCAGTCCTCCAGACGTGAACACTGAAGCTTTCTTT
TRBJ1-1,once,.,TRBV28,CASTPGPVSDTEAFF,TGTGCCAGCACCCCCGGGCCAGTCTCGGACACTGAAGCTTTCTTT
TRBJ2-2,.,.,TRBV7-8,CASSSGHSTGELFF,TGTGCCAGCAGCTCGGGACATTCTACCGGGGAGCTGTTTTTT
TRBJ2-1,.,.,TRBV4-3,CASSQGIGNEQFF,TGCGCCAGCAGCCAAGGAATAGGGAATGAGCAGTTCTTC
TRBJ1-1,.,.,TRBV5-1,CASSSDSKNTEAFF,TGCGCCAGCAGCTCGGACAGTAAGAACACTGAAGCTTTCTTT
TRBJ2-7,.,TRBD1,TRBV27,CASSLWTGAYEQYF,TGTGCCAGCAGTTTATGGACAGGGGCCTACGAGCAGTACTTC
TRBJ2-5,.,.,TRBV13,CASSLGSVETQYF,TGTGCCAGCAGCTTAGGATCGGTAGAGACCCAGTACTTC
TRBJ2-2,.,.,TRBV6-6,CASSYSSANTGELFF,TGTGCCAGCAGTTACTCTAGTGCGAACACCGGGGAGCTGTTTTTT
TRBJ2-2,.,TRBD2,TRBV11-2,CASLDGRPNTGELFF,TGTGCCAGCCTTGACGGGAGGCCGAACACCGGGGAGCTGTTTTTT
TRBJ2-7,.,.,TRBV6-5,CASSPLAEYEQYF,TGTGCCAGCAGTCCCCTGGCCGAGTACGAGCAGTACTTC
TRBJ1-1,.,TRBD1,TRBV5-4,CASSLNRGPMNTEAFF,TGTGCCAGCAGCTTGAATAGGGGGCCGATGAACACTGAAGCTTTCTTT
TRBJ2-3,.,.,TRBV13,CASSPRGAPDTQYF,TGTGCCAGCAGCCCCCGGGGAGCACCAGATACGCAGTATTTT
TRBJ1-4,.,.,TRBV28,CASSPPRDGNEKLFF,TGTGCCAGCAGTCCTCCTCGAGACGGAAATGAAAAACTGTTTTTT
TRBJ2-5,.,TRBD2,TRBV7-9,CASSPLLAGFEETQYF,TGTGCCAGCAGCCCCCTACTAGCGGGGTTTGAGGAGACCCAGTACTTC
TRBJ2-7,.,TRBD2,TRBV27,CASSLSGLANEQYF,TGTGCCAGCAGTTTATCGGGACTAGCCAACGAGCAGTACTTC
TRBJ1-2,.,.,TRBV9,CASRGSQGQIYGYTF,TGTGCCAGCAGAGGGTCCCAAGGACAGATCTATGGCTACACCTTC
TRBJ1-4,.,.,TRBV5-6,CASSLDNEKLFF,TGTGCCAGCAGCTTGGATAATGAAAAACTGTTTTTT
TRBJ1-2,.,.,TRBV28,CASSFSENYGYTF,TGTGCCAGCAGTTTTTCAGAGAACTATGGCTACACCTTC
TRBJ1-1,.,.,TRBV28,CASRAESLAATEAFF,TGTGCCAGCAGGGCAGAATCGCTCGCCGCAACTGAAGCTTTCTTT
TRBJ2-2,.,.,TRBV6-5,CASSRSPGAGELFF,TGTGCCAGCAGTCGCTCCCCGGGGGCCGGGGAGCTGTTTTTT
TRBJ2-3,.,.,TRBV25-1,CASSALDLTDTQYF,TGTGCCAGCAGTGCCCTCGACCTCACAGATACGCAGTATTTT
TRBJ2-7,.,TRBD1,TRBV14,CASSQDHRDRGHEQYF,TGTGCCAGCAGCCAAGATCACCGGGACAGGGGTCACGAGCAGTACTTC
TRBJ2-3,.,.,TRBV7-9,CASSNLPEGDTQYF,TGTGCCAGCAGCAATCTCCCCGAGGGAGATACGCAGTATTTT
TRBJ1-5,.,.,TRBV28,CASSLGSLGPQHF,TGTGCCAGCAGCCTTGGGAGCCTGGGACCCCAGCATTTT
TRBJ1-1,.,.,TRBV6-5,CASSYKFLWADTEAFF,TGTGCCAGCAGTTACAAGTTCCTCTGGGCGGACACTGAAGCTTTCTTT
TRBJ2-3,.,.,TRBV14,CASRRGGGLAEYF,TGTGCCAGCAGACGGGGCGGGGGCCTGGCGGAGTATTTT
TRBJ2-7,.,.,TRBV2,CASSEAGMSYEQYF,TGTGCCAGCAGTGAAGCGGGAATGTCCTACGAGCAGTACTTC
TRBJ2-7,.,.,TRBV5-6,CASSLLDSYEQYF,TGTGCCAGCAGCTTACTGGACAGTTACGAGCAGTACTTC
TRBJ2-1,.,TRBD2,TRBV19,CASSSLAVAYNEQFF,TGTGCCAGTAGTAGCCTAGCGGTTGCCTACAATGAGCAGTTCTTC
TRBJ2-5,.,.,TRBV15,CATSYGGQGILIETQYF,TGTGCCACCAGTTACGGGGGTCAGGGGATCCTTATAGAGACCCAGTACTTC
TRBJ2-6,.,.,TRBV29-1,CSVEDDSSGANVLTF,TGCAGCGTTGAAGACGACAGCTCCGGGGCCAACGTCCTGACTTTC
TRBJ1-5,.,.,TRBV6-1,CASSEPTWGNQPQHF,TGTGCCAGCAGTGAACCGACGTGGGGGAACCAGCCCCAGCATTTT
TRBJ2-1,.,TRBD2,TRBV12-5,CASGFTSGLSYNEQFF,TGTGCTAGTGGTTTTACTAGCGGCCTCTCCTACAATGAGCAGTTCTTC
TRBJ1-3,.,.,TRBV30,CAWSVATGNTIYF,TGTGCCTGGAGTGTAGCAACTGGAAACACCATATATTTT
TRBJ2-2,few,.,TRBV12-5,CASALDGSLELFF,TGTGCTAGTGCCCTCGACGGAAGCTTGGAGCTGTTTTTT
TRBJ2-7,.,.,TRBV27,CASSLKGTYEQYF,TGTGCCAGCAGTTTGAAGGGAACCTACGAGCAGTACTTC
TRBJ2-7,.,.,TRBV5-6,CASSQGTGEQYF,TGTGCCAGCAGTCAAGGGACCGGGGAGCAGTACTTC
TRBJ1-2,few,.,TRBV27,CASSFIEGNGYTF,TGTGCCAGCAGCTTCATTGAGGGTAATGGCTACACCTTC
TRBJ2-2,.,.,TRBV6-6,CASSYSEGTGELFF,TGTGCCAGCAGTTACTCCGAGGGCACCGGGGAGCTGTTTTTT
TRBJ2-5,.,.,TRBV9,CASSVAGFQETQYF,TGTGCCAGCAGCGTAGCGGGCTTCCAAGAGACCCAGTACTTC
TRBJ1-1,.,.,TRBV29-1,CSVDPRAEGEAFF,TGCAGCGTTGATCCCAGGGCCGAGGGTGAAGCTTTCTTT
TRBJ2-7,few,.,TRBV2,CASSNDGDEQYF,TGTGCCAGCAGTAACGACGGGGATGAGCAGTACTTC
TRBJ1-1,.,.,TRBV12-1,CASSFVNSTEAFF,TGTGCCAGCAGCTTTGTAAATAGCACTGAAGCTTTCTTT
TRBJ2-1,.,TRBD1,TRBV29-1,CSAGQGNDEQFF,TGCAGCGCCGGACAGGGTAACGATGAGCAGTTCTTC
TRBJ2-5,many,.,TRBV7-9,CASSSQETQYF,TGTGCCAGCAGCTCCCAAGAGACCCAGTACTTC
TRBJ2-7,.,TRBD2,TRBV7-7,CASSSSSGYEQYF,TGTGCTAGCAGCTCGTCTAGCGGCTACGAGCAGTACTTC
TRBJ1-2,few,.,TRBV4-1,CASSLAVESYGYTF,TGCGCCAGCAGCCTTGCCGTCGAAAGCTATGGCTACACCTTC